These T cell receptor beta chains were read from a single sample in a study of OX40 agonist ivuxolimab in advanced cancers. Produced via immunoSEQ multiplex PCR; TCRdb's table is partial and in-frame only. The sample shows fewer than 70,000 clones, 70% to 90% of them seen only once. Source: CD4+ or CD8+ T cells sorted from blood, taken in a trial of the OX40 agonist ivuxolimab. All receptors come from an adult with an advanced solid tumor such as melanoma, head and neck, liver or kidney cancer. The CDR3 runs from the conserved cysteine through the conserved F or W. D genes are given only for firm matches. Expanded clones are given a class, and other clones once, few, many or no size at all.

j_gene | v_gene | abundance | d_gene | CDR3aa | CDR3nt
TRBJ2-1 | TRBV30 | - | TRBD2 | CAWDVGRGYNEQFF | TGTGCCTGGGACGTCGGGAGGGGTTACAATGAGCAGTTCTTC
TRBJ1-3 | TRBV9 | - | - | CASSVAFQGSGNTIYF | TGTGCCAGCAGCGTAGCTTTTCAGGGGAGCGGAAACACCATATATTTT
TRBJ1-6 | TRBV4-2 | - | - | CASSLTTGLNSPLHF | TGTGCCAGCAGCCTTACGACAGGCCTTAATTCACCCCTCCACTTT
TRBJ2-7 | TRBV18 | - | TRBD1 | CASSPSGQGEQYF | TGTGCCAGCTCACCGTCGGGACAGGGGGAGCAGTACTTC
TRBJ2-3 | TRBV7-3 | - | TRBD2 | CASSLEGRGQYF | TGTGCCAGCAGCTTAGAAGGGAGGGGGCAGTATTTT
TRBJ1-1 | TRBV29-1 | - | TRBD1 | CSVEGAGGLNTEAFF | TGCAGCGTTGAAGGGGCAGGGGGACTGAACACTGAAGCTTTCTTT
TRBJ1-6 | TRBV7-2 | - | TRBD1 | CASSLDRGEYSPLHF | TGTGCCAGCAGCTTAGACAGGGGGGAATATTCACCCCTCCACTTT
TRBJ2-7 | TRBV4-1 | - | TRBD2 | CASSQDRSGGPYEQYF | TGCGCCAGCAGCCAAGATAGGAGCGGGGGACCCTACGAGCAGTACTTC
TRBJ2-4 | TRBV4-2 | - | - | CASSQAGSSNIQYF | TGTGCCAGCAGCCAAGCCGGGAGTTCAAACATTCAGTACTTC
TRBJ1-1 | TRBV18 | - | - | CASSPSTGGLNTEAFF | TGTGCCAGCTCACCGTCTACCGGGGGGCTGAACACTGAAGCTTTCTTT
TRBJ2-3 | TRBV30 | few | TRBD2 | CAWKTGTSGRDTQYF | TGTGCCTGGAAAACCGGGACTAGCGGGCGGGATACGCAGTATTTT
TRBJ2-1 | TRBV18 | - | TRBD2 | CASSPREVETSINEQFF | TGTGCCAGCTCACCAAGGGAGGTCGAGACTAGCATCAATGAGCAGTTCTTC
TRBJ2-7 | TRBV5-4 | - | TRBD2 | CASSLSGGSGSDEQYF | TGTGCCAGCAGCCTATCCGGGGGTAGCGGGAGCGACGAGCAGTACTTC
TRBJ1-5 | TRBV2 | - | - | CASSVSQSRGEPQHF | TGTGCCAGCAGCGTCTCACAGTCGAGGGGTGAGCCCCAGCATTTT
TRBJ2-1 | TRBV5-6 | - | TRBD1 | CASSLGTGPYNEQFF | TGTGCCAGCAGCTTGGGGACAGGGCCTTACAATGAGCAGTTCTTC
TRBJ2-1 | TRBV18 | - | - | CASSPEPYNEQFF | TGTGCCAGCTCACCAGAGCCTTACAATGAGCAGTTCTTC
TRBJ2-2 | TRBV28 | - | - | CAASGWNTGELFF | TGTGCCGCCTCGGGATGGAACACCGGGGAGCTGTTTTTT
TRBJ1-5 | TRBV7-8 | - | - | CASSLYSGQPQHF | TGTGCCAGCAGCTTATATTCGGGTCAGCCCCAGCATTTT
TRBJ1-4 | TRBV4-2 | - | - | CASNRIQGGNEKLFF | TGTGCCAGCAACCGAATTCAGGGTGGTAATGAAAAACTGTTTTTT
TRBJ1-3 | TRBV5-4 | - | - | CASSPQPTGGNTIYF | TGTGCCAGCAGTCCTCAGCCGACGGGAGGAAACACCATATATTTT
TRBJ2-5 | TRBV19 | - | - | CASRQSVQETQYF | TGTGCCAGTAGGCAGTCTGTCCAAGAGACCCAGTACTTC
TRBJ1-6 | TRBV30 | - | TRBD1 | CAWSATTGTSPLHF | TGTGCCTGGAGTGCAACGACAGGGACTTCACCCCTCCACTTT
TRBJ2-3 | TRBV19 | - | - | CASSISQDSTDTQYF | TGTGCCAGTAGTATAAGCCAGGATAGCACAGATACGCAGTATTTT
TRBJ2-7 | TRBV6-5 | - | TRBD1 | CASSPRDSSYEQYF | TGTGCCAGCAGTCCCCGGGACAGCTCCTACGAGCAGTACTTC
TRBJ2-5 | TRBV2 | - | - | CASSDSPETQYF | TGTGCCAGCAGTGACAGCCCGGAGACCCAGTACTTC
TRBJ1-2 | TRBV4-1 | - | TRBD1 | CASSQDDRGRDGYTF | TGCGCCAGCAGCCAAGATGACAGGGGGCGCGATGGCTACACCTTC
TRBJ2-1 | TRBV5-6 | - | - | CASSVRNEQFF | TGTGCCAGCAGCGTAAGAAATGAGCAGTTCTTC
TRBJ1-4 | TRBV7-9 | - | TRBD1 | CASTSGDRVNSREKLFF | TGTGCCAGCACCTCGGGGGACAGGGTAAATTCTAGGGAAAAACTGTTTTTT
TRBJ2-1 | TRBV19 | - | TRBD1 | CASSGGQGPINNEQFF | TGTGCCAGTAGTGGGGGACAGGGGCCCATAAACAATGAGCAGTTCTTC
TRBJ2-1 | TRBV19 | - | - | CASSGGQGRWAYEQFF | TGTGCCAGTAGTGGAGGGCAGGGTCGATGGGCTTATGAGCAGTTCTTC
TRBJ2-7 | TRBV30 | - | - | CAWSVSYEQYF | TGTGCCTGGAGTGTCAGCTACGAGCAGTACTTC
TRBJ1-1 | TRBV7-9 | - | - | CASSLGQLNTEAFF | TGTGCCAGCAGCTTAGGACAGTTGAACACTGAAGCTTTCTTT
TRBJ2-3 | TRBV18 | - | TRBD2 | CASSPRLAERTDTQYF | TGTGCCAGCTCACCAAGACTAGCGGAGCGCACAGATACGCAGTATTTT
TRBJ2-3 | TRBV9 | - | - | CASRGKLSTDTQYF | TGTGCCAGCAGGGGGAAGCTTAGCACAGATACGCAGTATTTT
TRBJ2-3 | TRBV5-1 | - | TRBD2 | CASSLGGGGTDTQYF | TGCGCCAGCAGCTTGGGTGGGGGGGGCACAGATACGCAGTATTTT
TRBJ1-3 | TRBV2 | few | - | CASSYTGSYGNTIYF | TGTGCCAGCAGCTATACAGGGAGTTATGGAAACACCATATATTTT
TRBJ1-5 | TRBV19 | - | TRBD1 | CASRQGRVGNQPQHF | TGTGCCAGCAGACAGGGAAGGGTCGGCAATCAGCCCCAGCATTTT
TRBJ1-2 | TRBV27 | - | - | CASRALRDLYGYTF | TGTGCCAGCAGAGCTCTCCGGGACCTCTATGGCTACACCTTC
TRBJ2-2 | TRBV5-1 | - | TRBD2 | CASSPGGSLVAGELFF | TGCGCCAGCAGCCCGGGAGGTAGTTTGGTTGCCGGGGAGCTGTTTTTT
TRBJ2-3 | TRBV28 | - | - | CASSRVARVPYTDTQYF | TGTGCCAGCAGCCGCGTTGCGAGAGTGCCATACACAGATACGCAGTATTTT